This T cell receptor beta chain was sequenced for a study of T-cell reconstitution after alpha-beta-depleted transplantation in children. Findings of the study overall: Most T-cell counts and diversity one year after the transplant came from T cells that were newly produced. Reports say that about two months after transplant, the alpha-beta T cells came out of several hundred graft clones that had expanded. Surviving recipient cells, namely T cells and thymic progenitors, were the source of high day-60 TCRbeta diversity in some patients.

This clonotype was seen only a few times. Its cognate antigen is unknown. As it was prepared, the TCRbeta library received unique molecular identifiers. Each CDR3 protein gets one entry after TCRdb re-called the PCR reads with MiXCR. This table holds roughly 50,000 distinct CDR3 sequences, 40% to 45% found once. Trimming took off 5 bases at V and 2 bases at J, with 12 bases between the two ends. This CDR3 is 14 amino acids long. This clonotype was obtained from a male patient under 18 who had a stem cell transplant for acute lymphoblastic leukemia, so the T cells may come from the graft donor. Sequencing was performed on PBMCs, mostly from graft donor cells, taken 360 days after TCRalphabeta/CD19-depleted stem cell transplant. J is TRBJ1-1 and V is TRBV12-3 or TRBV12-4; D may be TRBD1 (6 bases). The CDR3, as DNA: TGTGCCAGCAGTATCGGGACAACTAACACTGAAGCTTTCTTT. Translated: CASSIGTTNTEAFF.